The 17 T cell receptor beta chains listed next were all sequenced from one sample in a study of multiple sclerosis patients with progressive multifocal leukoencephalopathy. As to time point: roughly 13 months of natalizumab therapy. TCRdb keeps only in-frame clones here, not all; method: immunoSEQ multiplex PCR. The sample contains some 27,000 clones, around 91% of which appear only once. Sequences were derived from PBMCs, sampled from a patient treated with natalizumab. These receptors originate from a human donor with multiple sclerosis.

V is TRBV6-1 and J is TRBJ2-3; D uncertain. Deletions cut 8 bases from V and 4 bases from J, with 13 bases between. CDR3 length: 13 residues. Germline V gene sequence: CDR1 MNHNS, CDR2 SASEGT. The CDR3 coding sequence is TGTGCCAGCCCTCGCGGTGTCCCAGATACGCAGTATTTT. Its protein is CASPRGVPDTQYF.

The rearrangement links TRBV6-1 to TRBJ2-2, with no clear D. Trimming stripped 6 bases from V and 0 bases from J, with 8 bases between. The CDR3 extends over 14 amino acids. In germline, CDR1 is MNHNS, CDR2 SASEGT. The CDR3 reads CASRGFANTGELFF. The DNA of the CDR3 is TGTGCCAGCAGAGGATTCGCGAACACCGGGGAGCTGTTTTTT.

CDR3 residues: CASSETGFSDTQYF. DNA of the CDR3: TGTGCCAGCAGTGAAACAGGGTTTTCAGATACGCAGTATTTT. The chain couples TRBV2 to TRBJ2-3; tentatively, D is TRBD1 (6 bases). This CDR3 is built from 14 residues. V gave up 2 bases and J gave up 4 bases, with 10 bases separating them. CDR1 is SNHLY and CDR2 is FYNNEI in the germline V gene.

This clone turned up a few times. The chain employs TRBV6-1 and TRBJ2-3; 9 bases map to TRBD2. The CDR3 runs to 16 residues. After removal of 0 bases from V and 5 bases from J, the junction contained 6 bases not matched to a gene. Germline values: CDR1 MNHNS, CDR2 SASEGT. The CDR3 here is CASSEARAGGKDTQYF. For the CDR3, the DNA is TGTGCCAGCAGTGAAGCGAGGGCGGGGGGGAAAGATACGCAGTATTTT.

The chain joins TRBV11-1 to TRBJ2-3; TRBD1 aligns across 11 bases. The CDR3 is 16 amino acids. Losses at the gene ends were 6 bases for V and 3 bases for J; bases not matched to a gene: 8. Looked up from germline, CDR1 is SGHAT and CDR2 is FQDESV (reference sequence). The CDR3 sequence: CASRSGQGAKTDTQYF. The CDR3 nucleotides are TGTGCCAGCAGGAGCGGACAGGGGGCGAAGACAGATACGCAGTATTTT. Full variable domain (rest looked up from reference TRBV11-1 and TRBJ2-3): EAEVAQSPRYKITEKSQAVAFWCDPISGHATLYWYRQILGQGPELLVQFQDESVVDDSQLPKDRFSAERLKGVDSTLKIQPAELGDSAMYLCASRSGQGAKTDTQYFGPGTRLTVL.

The rearrangement links TRBV4-3 to TRBJ2-3, with 10 positions matching TRBD2. The CDR3 consists of 17 residues. Germline loops: CDR1 LGHNA, CDR2 YSLEER. Trimming took 3 bases from V and 2 from J; bases not matched to a gene: 8. Here the CDR3 reads CASSQEGLAAPTDTQYF. In DNA form, the CDR3 reads TGCGCCAGCAGCCAGGAAGGACTAGCGGCACCCACAGATACGCAGTATTTT.

V usage is TRBV14 and J usage is TRBJ1-2; tentatively, D is TRBD1 (5 bases). There are 14 residues in the CDR3. The V and J ends lost 1 base and 7 bases respectively, with 13 bases between them. CDR1 and CDR2 from the germline V gene are SGHDN and FVKESK. The CDR3 reads CASSQVGGAGGYTF. In nucleotides, the CDR3 is TGTGCCAGCAGCCAAGTCGGCGGGGCCGGTGGCTACACCTTC.

The chain joins TRBV25-1 to TRBJ2-5, with D hard to call. Germline V lookup: CDR1 MGHDK, CDR2 SYGVNS. The CDR3 runs to 15 residues. Trimming left V 2 bases short and J 7 bases short, with 17 bases between. The DNA for the CDR3 is TGTGCCAGCAGTGAAAACGGCCCTCCCATCGGGACCCAGTACTTC. It specifies CASSENGPPIGTQYF.

This clone showed up just once. V is TRBV7-6 and J is TRBJ2-7; 12 nucleotides match TRBD1. This CDR3 spans 16 amino acids. V gave up 8 bases and J gave up 6 bases; unmatched junction bases: 14. CDR1 is SGHVS, CDR2 FNYEAQ, per germline. This chain's CDR3 is CASSSMGTGGLSEQYF. The CDR3 region has the DNA TGTGCCAGCTCCTCAATGGGGACAGGGGGCTTGAGCGAGCAGTACTTC.

V gene TRBV6-5 combines with J gene TRBJ1-1; maybe TRBD1 (5 bases). Looked up from germline, CDR1 is MNHEY and CDR2 is SVGAGI. The CDR3 has 15 amino acids. Between the trimmed V and J ends, which lost 0 bases and 0 bases, there was a span of 8 bases. CDR3 region: CASSYSGLLNTEAFF. DNA for the CDR3: TGTGCCAGCAGTTACTCGGGACTCCTGAACACTGAAGCTTTCTTT.

V gene TRBV28 combines with J gene TRBJ1-6; 9 nucleotides align to TRBD1. The CDR3 totals 16 residues. Germline CDR1 and CDR2: MDHEN and SYDVKM. V lost 2 bases, J lost 9 bases, and 8 bases stayed unmatched. CDR3 nucleotide sequence: TGTGCCAGCAGTTTAATGAGGGGGACAGGGACTTCACCCCTCCACTTT. Residues: CASSLMRGTGTSPLHF.

The chain has TRBV9 and TRBJ1-5, with D possibly TRBD1 on 5 matching bases. Germline V gene lookup returns CDR1 SGDLS and CDR2 YYNGEE. This CDR3 has 15 amino acids. V gave up 4 bases and J gave up 0 bases, with 11 bases separating them. CDR3: CASSKDSYSNQPQHF. As DNA, the CDR3 is TGTGCCAGCAGCAAAGACAGCTATAGCAATCAGCCCCAGCATTTT.

The chain couples TRBV6-5 to TRBJ1-2; the match to TRBD1 covers 10 bases. V gave up 0 bases and J gave up 8 bases; unmatched junction bases: 6. CDR1 and CDR2 (germline): MNHEY, SVGAGI. The CDR3 contains 15 residues. The CDR3 region has the DNA TGTGCCAGCAGTTACTCGGGGGACAGGGGCCTCGGCTACACCTTC. It is translated as CASSYSGDRGLGYTF.

The chain carries TRBV28 and TRBJ2-1, with D perhaps being TRBD1 or TRBD2 (6 bases each). V lost 3 bases to trimming and J lost 0 bases, with 24 bases between them. CDR3 length: 20 residues. CDR1 is MDHEN, CDR2 SYDVKM, per germline. The chain's CDR3 is CASSFSPGAAKKSSYNEQFF. CDR3 sequence (DNA): TGTGCCAGCAGTTTTTCCCCGGGGGCCGCGAAAAAAAGCTCCTACAATGAGCAGTTCTTC.

The gene calls are TRBV7-8 and TRBJ2-5, with unresolved D. The J call may be incorrect, as the DNA end agrees better with TRBJ2-7. The CDR3 spans 11 residues. Germline CDR1 is SGHVS and CDR2 is FQNEAQ. The CDR3 sequence: CASSPNYEQYF. The DNA for the CDR3 is TGTGCCAGCAGCCCAAACTACGAGCAGTACTTC.

The chain uses TRBV13 and TRBJ1-6; D unresolved. The CDR3 sequence is 15 residues long. The V gene lost 2 bases and the J gene lost 0 bases, with 5 bases spanning the gap. Germline CDR1 and CDR2: PRHDT and FYEKMQ (reference sequence). Written as DNA, the CDR3 is TGTGCCAGCAGCTTAAGGAGCTCCTATAATTCACCCCTCCACTTT. It encodes CASSLRSSYNSPLHF. Drawing the rest from reference TRBV13 and TRBJ1-6, the complete variable domain is AAGVIQSPRHLIKEKRETATLKCYPIPRHDTVYWYQQGPGQDPQFLISFYEKMQSDKGSIPDRFSAQQFSDYHSELNMSSLELGDSALYFCASSLRSSYNSPLHFGNGTRLTVT.

The chain has TRBV11-3 and TRBJ1-6; 7 bases match TRBD1. CDR1 SGHNT and CDR2 YENEEA come from the germline V gene. V was pared by 5 bases and J by 10 bases, with 5 bases of the junction left unmatched. The CDR3 spans 13 residues. The CDR3 sequence is CASSQGQESPLHF. DNA of the CDR3: TGTGCCAGCAGCCAAGGACAGGAATCACCCCTCCACTTT.